This T cell receptor beta chain was sequenced during a study of blood T cells in healthy people across ages. Study-level results: Per-million-T-cell TCR beta diversity fell roughly linearly with age. Naive CD4+ cells and diversity were both higher in long-lived donors than in aged donors.

The donors, healthy Caucasians from Russia, were aged about 6 to 90. Drawing of peripheral blood yielded ten milliliters from each donor. The V end was cut by 1 base, the J end by 5 bases, with 8 bases between. The CDR3 extends over 13 amino acids. This clonotype showed up just a few times. What it binds is not known. Primed by a sample-barcoded 5' primer and a J-beta primer mix, a second PCR proceeded for roughly 6 to 12 cycles. A single record per CDR3 protein comes from TCRdb applying MiXCR to the 5' RACE reads. The profile shows hundreds of thousands of distinct CDR3 sequences, 20% to 25% of them singletons.

This sequence joins TRBV12-3 or TRBV12-4 and TRBJ2-5; D might be TRBD1 (5 bases). The source material was blood. The source of this sequence is an older man in good health. The CDR3 DNA follows: TGTGCCAGCAGTTTAGTGTCAGGGGAGACCCAGTACTTC. It yields the protein CASSLVSGETQYF.